The subject of this entry is one TCR beta chain. Deletions cut 0 bases from V and 12 bases from J, with 12 bases between. The CDR3 totals 13 residues. Germline V gives CDR1 LNHNV, CDR2 YYDKDF (reference sequence). This sample is drawn from a study of T-cell reconstitution after alpha-beta-depleted transplantation in children. Unique molecular identifiers were incorporated into the prepared TCRbeta library. A single record per CDR3 protein comes from TCRdb applying MiXCR to the PCR reads. The table records about 610,000 distinct CDR3 sequences, under 12% of them present only once. The TCR was taken from a human donor who donated a stem cell graft to a child with acute myeloid leukemia. Sequenced here: PBMCs from the stem cell graft donor, sampled from the stem cell graft. This rearrangement joins TRBV15 to TRBJ2-1; D is perhaps TRBD1 or TRBD2 (6 bases each). CDR3 region: CATSRDPGGVQFF. CDR3 nucleotides: TGTGCCACCAGCAGAGATCCCGGGGGCGTGCAGTTCTTC.